Given below is one T cell receptor beta chain in context. This table comes from immunoSEQ multiplex PCR, and its TCRdb copy is limited to in-frame clones, with some not included. This repertoire shows some 70,000 clones, around 80% found once; its top ten account for less than 20%. Per germline, CDR1 MNHNS and CDR2 SASEGT. Trimming cost V 2 bases and J 7 bases, with 15 bases left between them. The CDR3 extends over 16 amino acids. The sample is drawn from a study of control samples from healthy donors and cancer patients. The TCR was taken from a man aged 60 to 75 in good health. The specimen was blood. The V call is TRBV6-1, the J call TRBJ1-6, with D possibly matching TRBD1 (6 bases). CDR3 in DNA: TGTGCCAGCAGTGAAAGGGGGTCCGAGCTGAATTCACCCCTCCACTTT. It is translated as CASSERGSELNSPLHF.